This is a list of T cell receptor beta chains from one sample in a study of technical replicates of blood from a handful of donors. The assay was immunoSEQ multiplex PCR, and TCRdb's table has in-frame clones only and misses some. The sample holds under 90,000 clones, just under 95% seen once. Sequencing was carried out using T cells isolated from PBMCs. These receptors all come from a human donor in good health. The CDR3 runs from the conserved cysteine through the conserved F or W. The order of the fields is V gene, clone size, D gene, J gene, CDR3 DNA, CDR3 protein. A D gene is named only where the DNA matches it firmly. Size tells how often a clone was seen (once, few, many) or the class of an expanded clone, and some rows leave it out.

v_call: TRBV6-6; clone_size: once; d_call: .; j_call: TRBJ2-2; cdr3_nt: TGTGCCAGCAGTTACTCCTTAGACACCGGGGAGCTGTTTTTT; cdr3_aa: CASSYSLDTGELFF
v_call: TRBV5-1; clone_size: .; d_call: TRBD1; j_call: TRBJ2-7; cdr3_nt: TGCGCCAGCAGCTTGATACCCGGGACAGGGGGTTCGGGGGAGCAGTACTTC; cdr3_aa: CASSLIPGTGGSGEQYF
v_call: TRBV6-1; clone_size: .; d_call: .; j_call: TRBJ1-1; cdr3_nt: TGTGCCAGCAGTGAAGGTTCGGTACAGGGAACTCCTGCTTTGAACACTGAAGCTTTCTTT; cdr3_aa: CASSEGSVQGTPALNTEAFF
v_call: TRBV6-6; clone_size: .; d_call: .; j_call: TRBJ2-1; cdr3_nt: TGTGCCAGCAGTTACTCGGCGGAGGAGCAGTTCTTC; cdr3_aa: CASSYSAEEQFF
v_call: TRBV10-2; clone_size: once; d_call: TRBD1; j_call: TRBJ1-1; cdr3_nt: TGCGCCAGCAGTGAGGCAGGGGGGATGAACACTGAAGCTTTCTTT; cdr3_aa: CASSEAGGMNTEAFF
v_call: TRBV7-6; clone_size: .; d_call: .; j_call: TRBJ2-3; cdr3_nt: TGTGCCAGCAGCTTGGCCCGTCCCCCAGATACGCAGTATTTT; cdr3_aa: CASSLARPPDTQYF
v_call: TRBV5-6; clone_size: .; d_call: .; j_call: TRBJ2-3; cdr3_nt: TGTGCCAGCAGCTTACAGCCCCGAGATACGCAGTATTTT; cdr3_aa: CASSLQPRDTQYF
v_call: TRBV6-5; clone_size: few; d_call: TRBD2; j_call: TRBJ2-1; cdr3_nt: TGTGCCAGCAGGGAAAGCGGGAGCTCCCACAATGAGCAGTTCTTC; cdr3_aa: CASRESGSSHNEQFF
v_call: TRBV5-1; clone_size: once; d_call: TRBD2; j_call: TRBJ2-5; cdr3_nt: TGCGCCAGCAGCTTGCCACTAGCGGCACTCCAAGAGACCCAGTACTTC; cdr3_aa: CASSLPLAALQETQYF
v_call: TRBV7-9; clone_size: .; d_call: TRBD1; j_call: TRBJ1-3; cdr3_nt: TGTGCCAGCAGCCCGGGACAGGAGAACACCATATATTTT; cdr3_aa: CASSPGQENTIYF
v_call: TRBV5-6; clone_size: .; d_call: .; j_call: TRBJ1-5; cdr3_nt: TGTGCCAGCAGCTTGAGGCAGGGGTATCAGCCCCAGCATTTT; cdr3_aa: CASSLRQGYQPQHF
v_call: TRBV18; clone_size: .; d_call: TRBD2; j_call: TRBJ2-2; cdr3_nt: TGTGCCAGCTCACCAGGGACTAGCGTCGTCGGGGAGCTGTTTTTT; cdr3_aa: CASSPGTSVVGELFF
v_call: TRBV2; clone_size: .; d_call: TRBD1; j_call: TRBJ2-3; cdr3_nt: TGTGCCAGCAGCGAGACAGGGGGCGCCTTCGCAGATACGCAGTATTTT; cdr3_aa: CASSETGGAFADTQYF
v_call: TRBV9; clone_size: .; d_call: TRBD2; j_call: TRBJ2-1; cdr3_nt: TGTGCCAGCAGCGTAGTCCTAGCGGGACGAGTTGAGCAGTTCTTC; cdr3_aa: CASSVVLAGRVEQFF
v_call: TRBV19; clone_size: once; d_call: TRBD1; j_call: TRBJ1-4; cdr3_nt: TGTGCCAGTACCCCGGACAGGGTGAATGAAAAACTGTTTTTT; cdr3_aa: CASTPDRVNEKLFF
v_call: TRBV28; clone_size: .; d_call: TRBD2; j_call: TRBJ2-7; cdr3_nt: TGTGCCAGCAGCCCTTGGCGAGGACTAGCGGGAAGTTACGAGCAGTACTTC; cdr3_aa: CASSPWRGLAGSYEQYF
v_call: TRBV5-1; clone_size: .; d_call: .; j_call: TRBJ1-4; cdr3_nt: TGCGCCAGCAGCTTGACAGGAGGGGAAGAAAAACTGTTTTTT; cdr3_aa: CASSLTGGEEKLFF
v_call: TRBV2; clone_size: .; d_call: .; j_call: TRBJ2-1; cdr3_nt: TGTGCCAGCAGTGAACAGGCCAGCTCCTACAATGAGCAGTTCTTC; cdr3_aa: CASSEQASSYNEQFF
v_call: TRBV27; clone_size: .; d_call: TRBD1; j_call: TRBJ2-1; cdr3_nt: TGTGCCAGCAGTAAACCTCCGGGACAGTACAATGAGCAGTTCTTC; cdr3_aa: CASSKPPGQYNEQFF
v_call: TRBV5-8; clone_size: once; d_call: TRBD1; j_call: TRBJ2-7; cdr3_nt: TGTGCCAGCAGCTACAGTGGGACAGGGGCCTACGAGCAGTACTTC; cdr3_aa: CASSYSGTGAYEQYF
v_call: TRBV28; clone_size: .; d_call: .; j_call: TRBJ1-2; cdr3_nt: TGTGCCAGCAGTCCCGACTCGGCAGCAATTAACTATGGCTACACCTTC; cdr3_aa: CASSPDSAAINYGYTF
v_call: TRBV15; clone_size: .; d_call: .; j_call: TRBJ1-5; cdr3_nt: TGTGCCACCAGCAGAGCCCTGAGTCGGGTAAATCAGCCCCAGCATTTT; cdr3_aa: CATSRALSRVNQPQHF
v_call: TRBV5-4; clone_size: .; d_call: .; j_call: TRBJ1-2; cdr3_nt: TGTGCCAGCAGCTTCGGAGGTGATGGCTACACCTTC; cdr3_aa: CASSFGGDGYTF
v_call: TRBV11-2; clone_size: once; d_call: .; j_call: TRBJ1-1; cdr3_nt: TGTGCCAGCAGCCGATTGGGCCTGAACACTGAAGCTTTCTTT; cdr3_aa: CASSRLGLNTEAFF
v_call: TRBV20-1; clone_size: .; d_call: TRBD2; j_call: TRBJ2-7; cdr3_nt: TGCAGTTACATAGCGGGAGGAGAGCAGTACTTC; cdr3_aa: CSYIAGGEQYF
v_call: TRBV28; clone_size: .; d_call: .; j_call: TRBJ1-1; cdr3_nt: TGTGCCAGCAACCCTATGAACACTGAAGCTTTCTTT; cdr3_aa: CASNPMNTEAFF
v_call: TRBV6-1; clone_size: .; d_call: .; j_call: TRBJ1-3; cdr3_nt: TGTGCCAGCAGGGTGGAGGGTGAGGGAAACACCATATATTTT; cdr3_aa: CASRVEGEGNTIYF
v_call: TRBV6-5; clone_size: .; d_call: TRBD1; j_call: TRBJ1-4; cdr3_nt: TGTGCCAGCAGTTCCGGGACAGGGGAAGAAAAACTGTTTTTT; cdr3_aa: CASSSGTGEEKLFF